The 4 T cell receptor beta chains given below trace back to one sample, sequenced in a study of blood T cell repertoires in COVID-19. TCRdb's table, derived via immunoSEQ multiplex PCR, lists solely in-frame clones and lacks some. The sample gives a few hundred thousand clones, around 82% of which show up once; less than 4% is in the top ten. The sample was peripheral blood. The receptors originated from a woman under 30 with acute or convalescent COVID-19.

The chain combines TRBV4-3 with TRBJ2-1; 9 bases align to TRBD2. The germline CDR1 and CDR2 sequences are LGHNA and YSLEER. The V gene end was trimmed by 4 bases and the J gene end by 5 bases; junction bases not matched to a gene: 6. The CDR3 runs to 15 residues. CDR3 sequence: CASSLSGSGDNEQFF. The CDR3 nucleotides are TGCGCCAGCAGCCTTAGCGGGAGTGGGGACAATGAGCAGTTCTTC.

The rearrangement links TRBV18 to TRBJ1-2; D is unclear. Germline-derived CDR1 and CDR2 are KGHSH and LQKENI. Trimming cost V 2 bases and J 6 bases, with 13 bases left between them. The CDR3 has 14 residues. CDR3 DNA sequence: TGTGCCAGCTCACCAAGGGAGGCCCGTGATGGCTACACCTTC. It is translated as CASSPREARDGYTF.

The CDR3, as DNA: TGTGCCAGCAGTTTGTCGGTCGGCGAGCAGTACTTC. Translation gives CASSLSVGEQYF. J is TRBJ2-7 and V is TRBV12-3 or TRBV12-4; D gene unclear. This CDR3 has 12 residues. V was cut by 3 bases and J by 6 bases, with 9 bases left in between.

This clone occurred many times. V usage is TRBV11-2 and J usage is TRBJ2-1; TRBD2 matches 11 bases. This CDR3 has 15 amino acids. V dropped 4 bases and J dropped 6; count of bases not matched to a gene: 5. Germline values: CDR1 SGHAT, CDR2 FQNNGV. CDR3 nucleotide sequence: TGTGCCAGCAGCTATACTAGCGGGAGAGGCAATGAGCAGTTCTTC. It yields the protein CASSYTSGRGNEQFF.